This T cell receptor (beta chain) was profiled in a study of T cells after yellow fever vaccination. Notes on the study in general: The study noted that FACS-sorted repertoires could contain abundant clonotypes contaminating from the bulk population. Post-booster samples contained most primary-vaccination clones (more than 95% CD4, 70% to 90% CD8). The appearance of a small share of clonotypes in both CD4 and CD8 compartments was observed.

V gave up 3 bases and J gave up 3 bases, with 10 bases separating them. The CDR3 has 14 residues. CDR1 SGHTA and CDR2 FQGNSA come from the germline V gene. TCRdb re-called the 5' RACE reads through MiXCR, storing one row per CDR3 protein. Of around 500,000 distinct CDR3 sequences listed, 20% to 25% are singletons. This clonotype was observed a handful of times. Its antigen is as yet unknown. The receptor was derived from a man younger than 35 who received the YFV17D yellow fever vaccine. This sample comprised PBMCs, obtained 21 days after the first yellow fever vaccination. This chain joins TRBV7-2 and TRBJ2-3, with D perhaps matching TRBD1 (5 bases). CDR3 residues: CASSFTQGTDTQYF. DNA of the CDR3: TGTGCCAGCAGCTTTACGCAGGGTACAGATACGCAGTATTTT.